The 25 T cell receptor beta chains reported below all come from one sample, sequenced in a study of T cells in Graves' hyperthyroidism and ophthalmopathy. Amplified regions were TCR beta CDR3 sequences from RNA transcripts. RT-PCR in the first round (using the HTBI primer set) targeted the TCR CDR3. TCRdb analysed the multiplex PCR reads with MiXCR anew, one entry per CDR3 protein. The sample holds 150,000 or so distinct CDR3 sequences, roughly 10% seen once. Sample: blood. These TCRs come from a woman between 18 and 30 years old with Graves' hyperthyroidism that later progressed to Graves' ophthalmopathy.

This clonotype was observed many times. DNA of the CDR3: TGTGCCAGCAGTTTAAGCGGAAGGAGCTCCTACGAGCAGTACTTC. As protein: CASSLSGRSSYEQYF. The chain is built from TRBV28 and TRBJ2-7; a weak D match, TRBD2 (5 bases). V lost 2 bases, J lost 0 bases, and 11 bases lay in between. Germline values: CDR1 MDHEN, CDR2 SYDVKM. CDR3 length equals 15 residues.

The chain has TRBV4-1 and TRBJ2-3, with TRBD2 matching over 9 bases. V lost 0 bases and J lost 2; bases outside the gene matches: 9. CDR1 and CDR2 from the germline V gene are MGHRA and YSYEKL. The CDR3 extends over 18 amino acids. The CDR3 spells CASSQDALAGYSTDTQYF. The CDR3 DNA follows: TGCGCCAGCAGCCAAGATGCGCTAGCGGGGTACTCCACAGATACGCAGTATTTT.

This clonotype was observed many times. J is TRBJ2-7 and V is TRBV9, with D maybe TRBD2 (5 bases). CDR1 SGDLS and CDR2 YYNGEE come from the germline V gene. There are 15 residues in the CDR3. V lost 3 bases and J 6 bases, leaving 19 bases between the germline ends. CDR3 protein: CASSASVSVAGEQYF. Here the CDR3 DNA reads TGTGCCAGCAGCGCGTCTGTTAGCGTGGCGGGCGAGCAGTACTTC.

This clonotype was seen ten or more times. The chain has TRBV10-3 and TRBJ2-5, with 8 positions matching TRBD2. Germline V CDR1 and CDR2: ENHRY, SYGVKD. The CDR3 is 15 amino acids. J was trimmed by 3 bases and V by 3 bases; bases with no gene match: 6. CDR3 residues: CAISDGTRYEETQYF. In nucleotides, the CDR3 is TGTGCCATCAGTGATGGGACTAGATATGAAGAGACCCAGTACTTC.

Comment on this clonotype: The junction shows a germline mismatch at one end, possibly a read error. The chain uses TRBV14 and TRBJ2-2; D remains unclear. The CDR3 length is 15 residues. Looked up from germline, CDR1 is SGHDN and CDR2 is FVKESK. The CDR3 DNA is TGTGCCATCAGCCAAAGCCCGGGTTCCACCGGGGAGCTGTTTTTT. Its protein product is CAISQSPGSTGELFF.

At least ten counts were recorded for this clonotype. This rearrangement joins TRBV12-3 or TRBV12-4 to TRBJ2-5; 10 bases match TRBD1. CDR3 size: 15 residues. The J segment lost 4 bases and the V segment lost 6 bases, leaving 8 bases of the junction unmatched. For the CDR3, the DNA is TGTGCCAGCAGCCGAGGACAGGGGGTCGGAGAGACCCAGTACTTC. It is translated as CASSRGQGVGETQYF.

This clonotype was picked up many times. This chain connects TRBV6-1 to TRBJ2-3; D is possibly TRBD1 or TRBD2 (7 bases each). The CDR3 is 15 amino acids. Germline CDR1 is MNHNS and CDR2 is SASEGT. V lost 5 bases, J lost 3 bases, and 15 bases lay in between. The CDR3 DNA sequence: TGTGCCAGCAGTCCCCAGGGGGGGGGGACAGATACGCAGTATTTT. Protein sequence: CASSPQGGGTDTQYF.

This clonotype was found many times. V gene TRBV3-1 combines with J gene TRBJ2-1, with TRBD1 matching 9 bases. The ends lost 4 bases at V and 4 bases at J; junction bases unmatched: 8. The length of the CDR3 is 16 residues. The germline V gene encodes CDR1 LGHDT and CDR2 YNNKEL (reference sequence). The CDR3 sequence: CASSLPTGQGYNEQFF. The CDR3 DNA reads TGTGCCAGCAGCCTACCAACGGGACAGGGATACAATGAGCAGTTCTTC.

The CDR3 spells CASSDGHPSYNEQFF. CDR3 in DNA: TGTGCCAGCAGTGATGGCCATCCCTCCTACAATGAGCAGTTCTTC. The V gene is TRBV2, the J gene TRBJ2-1; D gene uncertain. With 3 bases removed from V and 0 bases from J, the gap between germline ends came to 9 bases. The CDR3 length is 15 residues. CDR1 is SNHLY, CDR2 FYNNEI, per germline.

This clonotype was counted once. A clone one base away is much larger, so this may be a read error. V is TRBV6-9 and J is TRBJ1-2, with 11 bases matching TRBD1. V lost 4 bases to trimming and J lost 10 bases; unmatched junction nucleotides: 5. This CDR3 is built from 13 residues. Germline V gene sequence: CDR1 MNHGY, CDR2 SVAAGI. DNA for the CDR3: TGTGCCAGCAGTTCCAAAGGACAGGGGGCCTACACCTTC. This translates into CASSSKGQGAYTF.

This clonotype has only a few counts. This chain uses TRBV20-1 with TRBJ2-5; TRBD2 agrees at 11 bases. CDR1 DFQATT and CDR2 SNEGSKA come from the germline V gene (reference sequence). CDR3 length: 14 amino acids. Trimming removed 3 bases from V and 2 bases from J; junction bases left unmatched: 2. The CDR3 spells CSARGTSGQETQYF. CDR3 coding DNA: TGCAGTGCTAGGGGGACTAGCGGTCAAGAGACCCAGTACTTC.

This clonotype has a count of ten or more. V is TRBV2 and J is TRBJ1-2; 7 bases align to TRBD1. With 6 bases clipped from V and 1 base from J, the junction kept 8 bases outside the gene matches. The germline CDR1 and CDR2 sequences are SNHLY and FYNNEI. This CDR3 is 15 amino acids long. CDR3 in DNA: TGTGCCAGCAGGGCCGGGACAGTTTTTAACTATGGCTACACCTTC. Encoded protein: CASRAGTVFNYGYTF.

Many counts were recorded for this clonotype. The rearrangement uses TRBV20-1 and TRBJ2-2, with D perhaps matching TRBD2 (6 bases). V dropped 2 bases and J dropped 3 bases, with 13 bases sitting between them. This CDR3 contains 15 residues. Germline CDR1 and CDR2: DFQATT and SNEGSKA (reference sequence). Here the CDR3 reads CSARSPGVDTGELFF. As DNA, the CDR3 is TGCAGTGCTAGATCTCCGGGGGTGGACACCGGGGAGCTGTTTTTT.

This clonotype came up many times. The V call is TRBV5-8, the J call TRBJ2-7; D not certain. V was cut by 2 bases and J by 4 bases, with 10 bases left in between. CDR1 is SGHTS and CDR2 is YDEGEE in the germline V gene. This CDR3 has 13 amino acids. The CDR3: CASSFLKGYEQYF. The CDR3 DNA follows: TGTGCCAGCAGCTTTTTAAAAGGGTACGAGCAGTACTTC.

This clonotype was seen at least ten times. V and J are TRBV7-2 and TRBJ2-7; no reliable D call. Trimming removed 5 bases from V and 5 bases from J, with 16 bases in between. This CDR3 has 14 amino acids. CDR1 is SGHTA and CDR2 is FQGNSA in the germline V gene. The CDR3 DNA reads TGTGCCAGCAGCCCAAACTTAATAGGGAACGAGCAGTACTTC. Translated, it gives CASSPNLIGNEQYF.

This clonotype was observed many times. This sequence joins TRBV12-3 or TRBV12-4 and TRBJ1-5; D unclear. This CDR3 region has 14 residues. Trimming removed 3 bases at V and 6 bases at J, with 12 bases between. In nucleotides, the CDR3 is TGTGCCAGCAGTTTGCACGGTGAGGTTCAGCCCCAGCATTTT. Translating gives CASSLHGEVQPQHF.

V is TRBV7-9 and J is TRBJ2-7, with a tentative D call TRBD1 (5 bases). The CDR3 covers 15 residues. V was cut by 5 bases and J by 1 base, with 15 bases left in between. Germline V CDR1 and CDR2: SEHNR, FQNEAQ (reference sequence). The CDR3 DNA reads as TGTGCCAGCAGCCTCGCCCCAGGGTGGTCCTACGAGCAGTACTTC. Translated, it gives CASSLAPGWSYEQYF.

The chain employs TRBV6-1 and TRBJ2-3; D gene unclear. This CDR3 has 15 residues. Germline V gene data show CDR1 as MNHNS and CDR2 as SASEGT. Trimming shortened V by 6 bases and J by 1 base, and 14 bases separated the two germline ends. The CDR3 region is CASRDFRLRTDTQYF. In DNA, the CDR3 is TGTGCCAGCAGGGATTTCCGATTACGCACAGATACGCAGTATTTT.

As for this clonotype: This may arise from a read error, as a much more abundant clone is one base away. The chain is built from TRBV12-3 or TRBV12-4 and TRBJ2-7; D is uncertain. V was clipped by 4 bases and J by 1 base, with 11 bases between them. The CDR3 extends over 14 amino acids. The CDR3 sequence is CASSSTAASYEQYF. For the CDR3, the DNA is TGTGCCAGCAGTTCTACGGCAGCTTCCTACGAGCAGTACTTC.

This clonotype showed up many times. The chain combines TRBV9 with TRBJ1-1, with unresolved D. Trimming shortened V by 0 bases and J by 5 bases, and 11 bases separated the two germline ends. Looked up from germline, CDR1 is SGDLS and CDR2 is YYNGEE. This CDR3 is built from 14 residues. CDR3 sequence: CASSVVAAGTEAFF. In DNA form, the CDR3 reads TGTGCCAGCAGCGTAGTGGCGGCCGGGACTGAAGCTTTCTTT.

This clonotype was counted between two and nine times. The chain has TRBV4-1 and TRBJ2-6; D remains unclear. V shed 6 bases and J shed 0 bases, with 9 bases lying between them. Looked up from germline, CDR1 is MGHRA and CDR2 is YSYEKL. This CDR3 contains 15 residues. Here the CDR3 reads CASSSGGSGANVLTF. CDR3 DNA sequence: TGCGCCAGCAGTAGTGGCGGCTCTGGGGCCAACGTCCTGACTTTC.

The chain recombines TRBV5-1 with TRBJ1-4, with D hard to call. Trimming shortened V by 3 bases and J by 7 bases, and 16 bases separated the two germline ends. CDR1 SGHRS and CDR2 YFSETQ come from the germline V gene. The CDR3 totals 15 residues. The CDR3 nucleotides are TGCGCCAGCAGCTCGATTGGAATAGGCGGTGAAAAACTGTTTTTT. Its translation is CASSSIGIGGEKLFF. The full variable domain, rest sourced from reference TRBV5-1 and TRBJ1-4, is KAGVTQTPRYLIKTRGQQVTLSCSPISGHRSVSWYQQTPGQGLQFLFEYFSETQRNKGNFPGRFSGRQFSNSRSEMNVSTLELGDSALYLCASSSIGIGGEKLFFGSGTQLSVL.

Comment on this clonotype: One junction end disagrees with the germline gene, perhaps due to a read error. The chain combines TRBV19 with TRBJ1-1; 7 bases fit TRBD1. The germline V gene encodes CDR1 LNHDA and CDR2 SQIVND (reference sequence). The CDR3 contains 13 residues. The CDR3 sequence is CAGSITGDTEAFF. In DNA, the CDR3 is TGTGCCGGTAGTATCACAGGGGACACTGAAGCTTTCTTT. Combining the CDR3 with reference TRBV19 and TRBJ1-1 gives the whole variable domain DGGITQSPKYLFRKEGQNVTLSCEQNLNHDAMYWYRQDPGQGLRLIYYSQIVNDFQKGDIAEGYSVSREKKESFPLTVTSAQKNPTAFYLCAGSITGDTEAFFGQGTRLTVV.

The chain couples TRBV11-2 to TRBJ2-7; no clear D gene. In germline, CDR1 is SGHAT, CDR2 FQNNGV. Trimming removed 1 base from V and 3 bases from J, with 10 bases in between. The CDR3 spans 14 residues. DNA of the CDR3: TGTGCCAGCAGCTTAGTCGCAGACGACTACGAGCAGTACTTC. Its translation is CASSLVADDYEQYF.

This clonotype turned up a few times. The chain employs TRBV19 and TRBJ1-2, with a weak D call TRBD1 (6 bases). Trimming cost V 6 bases and J 4 bases, with 15 bases left between them. The CDR3 loop spans 14 amino acids. Germline loops: CDR1 LNHDA, CDR2 SQIVND (reference sequence). CDR3 protein: CASSLIQGIYGYTF. The CDR3 bases are TGTGCCAGTAGCCTAATCCAGGGGATCTATGGCTACACCTTC.